Presented here are 26 T cell receptor beta chains from one specimen sequenced in a study of T-cell reconstitution after alpha-beta-depleted transplantation in children. A TCRbeta library incorporating unique molecular identifiers was prepared. Each CDR3 protein is one row after TCRdb ran MiXCR on the PCR reads. The sample shows hundreds of thousands of distinct CDR3 sequences, around 13% of them seen only once. Sequences were derived from PBMCs, sampled before TCRalphabeta/CD19-depleted stem cell transplant. All receptors derive from a girl aged 2 to 9 with congenital amegakaryocytic thrombocytopenia, due to receive a stem cell transplant.

V and J are TRBV14 and TRBJ2-3, with D possibly matching TRBD2 (5 bases). The germline CDR1 and CDR2 sequences are SGHDN and FVKESK. The V end was cut by 1 base, the J end by 4 bases, with 15 bases between. The CDR3 covers 16 residues. The CDR3 loop reads CASSQVAGKLADTQYF. As DNA, the CDR3 is TGTGCCAGCAGCCAAGTGGCCGGGAAATTGGCAGATACGCAGTATTTT.

This clonotype was counted many times. The CDR3 region is CASRLAETQYF. CDR3 coding DNA: TGCGCCAGTAGACTAGCGGAGACCCAGTACTTC. The rearrangement joins TRBV5-1 to TRBJ2-5; 8 bases match TRBD2. CDR3 length equals 11 residues. J was trimmed by 5 bases and V by 8 bases; bases with no gene match: 2. CDR1 SGHRS and CDR2 YFSETQ come from the germline V gene.

This clonotype was found many times. The V call is TRBV27, the J call TRBJ2-7, with 10 bases matching TRBD2. V was pared by 4 bases and J by 7 bases, with 7 bases of the junction left unmatched. Germline lookup yields CDR1 MNHEY and CDR2 SMNVEV (reference sequence). The CDR3 sequence is 14 residues long. The CDR3 DNA reads TGTGCCAGCAGTTCCGGGACTAGCGTACTTGAGCAGTACTTC. Encoded protein: CASSSGTSVLEQYF.

In its sample, this clonotype was seen many times. The chain links TRBV20-1 to TRBJ2-3, with D maybe TRBD2 (5 bases). CDR1 and CDR2 (germline): DFQATT, SNEGSKA (reference sequence). Trimming removed 0 bases from V and 6 bases from J, with 13 bases in between. The CDR3 has 14 amino acids. The DNA of the CDR3 is TGCAGTGCTAGAGATGGTGGGCGGGTGGATACGCAGTATTTT. It yields the protein CSARDGGRVDTQYF.

This clonotype appeared many times. This chain connects TRBV5-1 to TRBJ1-1; 7 positions agree with TRBD1. J lost 8 bases, V lost 2 bases, and 3 bases had no gene match. CDR1 SGHRS and CDR2 YFSETQ come from the germline V gene. CDR3 length equals 12 residues. DNA for the CDR3: TGCGCCAGCAGCTTACGGACAGGCGAAGCTTTCTTT. Protein sequence: CASSLRTGEAFF.

This clonotype appeared many times. The chain couples TRBV20-1 to TRBJ2-1, with D perhaps TRBD2 (6 bases). Trimming removed 5 bases from V and 6 bases from J, with 17 bases in between. The germline V gene has CDR1 DFQATT and CDR2 SNEGSKA (reference sequence). The CDR3 length is 14 residues. The CDR3 loop is CSAPGTDLVNEQFF. DNA for the CDR3: TGCAGTGCTCCGGGGACTGATCTGGTCAATGAGCAGTTCTTC.

This clonotype came up once. The chain joins TRBV6-2 or TRBV6-3 to TRBJ2-5; TRBD2 might be the D (6 bases). This CDR3 has 17 amino acids. V was shortened by 6 bases and J by 0 bases, with 20 bases between the two germline ends. The V gene's germline CDR1 is MNHEY and CDR2 SVGEGT. The CDR3 is CASSRPWEARDQETQYF. The CDR3 DNA follows: TGTGCCAGCAGCCGCCCCTGGGAGGCGCGGGACCAAGAGACCCAGTACTTC.

Here the CDR3 reads CSAPHIPGLAGSSSYNEQFF. Written as DNA, the CDR3 is TGCAGCGCGCCACACATTCCGGGACTAGCGGGTTCCAGCTCCTACAATGAGCAGTTCTTC. This sequence joins TRBV29-1 and TRBJ2-1; TRBD2 aligns across 12 bases. The CDR3 covers 20 residues. Trimming took 7 bases from V and 0 from J; bases not matched to a gene: 19. Germline V gene sequence: CDR1 SQVTM, CDR2 ANQGSEA.

The table lists this clonotype with many counts. The chain links TRBV29-1 to TRBJ1-2, with a tentative D call TRBD1 (5 bases). CDR1 is SQVTM and CDR2 is ANQGSEA in the germline V gene. Trimming left V 1 base short and J 4 bases short, with 7 bases between. The CDR3 is 12 amino acids. In DNA, the CDR3 is TGCAGCGTTGAAGGGGGGTTCTATGGCTACACCTTC. Translating it yields CSVEGGFYGYTF.

A few counts support this clonotype. The J gene is TRBJ2-1, the V gene TRBV18; 7 nucleotides align to TRBD1. Germline CDR1 and CDR2: KGHSH and LQKENI. Trimming cost V 0 bases and J 2 bases; bases outside gene matches: 1. The CDR3 contains 15 residues. The CDR3 sequence: CASSPPGGAYNEQFF. DNA of the CDR3: TGTGCCAGCTCACCACCAGGGGGCGCCTACAATGAGCAGTTCTTC.

This clonotype was seen a few times. CDR3 amino acids: CASTGGESSTDTQYF. In DNA form, the CDR3 reads TGTGCCAGCACCGGGGGGGAGTCTAGCACAGATACGCAGTATTTT. The chain has TRBV12-3 or TRBV12-4 and TRBJ2-3; TRBD2 matches 8 bases. The junction had 6 bases not matched to a gene; V was cut back by 7 bases and J by 0 bases. The CDR3 spans 15 residues.

This clonotype was found many times. The chain has TRBV11-2 and TRBJ2-5; D could derive from TRBD1 or TRBD2 (5 bases each). Germline CDR1 SGHAT, CDR2 FQNNGV. V was clipped by 0 bases and J by 2 bases, with 13 bases between them. The CDR3 runs 16 residues. CDR3 sequence: CASSLEPQWGQETQYF. The DNA of the CDR3 is TGTGCCAGCAGCTTAGAACCACAGTGGGGGCAAGAGACCCAGTACTTC.

J is TRBJ2-1 and V is TRBV5-1; D not certain. V was pared by 4 bases and J by 10 bases, with 18 bases between. The CDR3 loop spans 14 amino acids. CDR1 is SGHRS and CDR2 is YFSETQ in the germline V gene. The CDR3 sequence: CASSPEPGPQEQFF. For the CDR3, the DNA is TGCGCCAGCAGCCCGGAACCGGGCCCCCAAGAGCAGTTCTTC.

This clonotype was picked up many times. This chain connects TRBV27 to TRBJ2-3; D may match TRBD1 or TRBD2 (5 bases each). Germline V lookup: CDR1 MNHEY, CDR2 SMNVEV (reference sequence). V shed 3 bases and J shed 0 bases, with 16 bases lying between them. The CDR3 consists of 17 residues. CDR3 residues: CASSFFWDGTSTDTQYF. The DNA of the CDR3 is TGTGCCAGCAGTTTCTTCTGGGACGGAACTAGCACAGATACGCAGTATTTT.

The genes are TRBV29-1 and TRBJ2-6; D gene unclear. Germline CDR1 reads SQVTM; CDR2 reads ANQGSEA. With 6 bases removed from V and 0 bases from J, the gap between germline ends came to 15 bases. There are 16 residues in the CDR3. The CDR3 spells CSVDLGRNSGANVLTF. Written as DNA, the CDR3 is TGCAGCGTCGACCTCGGACGGAACTCTGGGGCCAACGTCCTGACTTTC.

This clonotype was observed at least ten times. The rearrangement joins TRBV10-2 to TRBJ1-5; no clear D gene. The CDR3 runs 9 residues. CDR1 and CDR2 from the germline V gene are WSHSY and SAAADI. The V gene lost 6 bases and the J gene lost 7 bases, with 1 base spanning the gap. Written as DNA, the CDR3 is TGCGCCAGCAGACAGCCCCAGCATTTT. Translating it yields CASRQPQHF.

There are many counts of this clonotype. J is TRBJ2-1 and V is TRBV12-3 or TRBV12-4; TRBD2 aligns across 8 bases. J was trimmed by 7 bases and V by 6 bases; bases with no gene match: 11. This CDR3 comprises 15 residues. Here the CDR3 DNA reads TGTGCCAGCAGGGGCCTAGCGGGTCAGGCAAATGAGCAGTTCTTC. Its translation: CASRGLAGQANEQFF.

This clonotype has a count of ten or more. The chain combines TRBV2 with TRBJ2-5; D ambiguous. V shed 4 bases and J shed 2 bases, with 8 bases lying between them. The CDR3 consists of 13 residues. CDR1 is SNHLY, CDR2 FYNNEI, per germline. CDR3 protein: CASSVRRQETQYF. The CDR3 nucleotides are TGTGCCAGCAGTGTAAGACGACAAGAGACCCAGTACTTC.

There are many counts of this clonotype. The V call is TRBV12-3 or TRBV12-4, the J call TRBJ2-4; D is ambiguous. Between the trimmed V and J ends, which lost 11 bases and 4 bases, there was a span of 9 bases. The CDR3 loop spans 11 amino acids. CDR3 protein: CASKIKNIQYF. Written as DNA, the CDR3 is TGTGCCTCCAAGATTAAAAACATTCAGTACTTC.

This clonotype was picked up many times. The V gene is TRBV29-1, the J gene TRBJ1-5; D unresolved. CDR3 length: 13 residues. CDR1 is SQVTM and CDR2 is ANQGSEA in the germline V gene. Deletions cut 3 bases from V and 0 bases from J, with 6 bases between. The CDR3 coding sequence is TGCAGCGTTGATCCTGGTAGCAATCAGCCCCAGCATTTT. Its protein product is CSVDPGSNQPQHF.

The rearrangement uses TRBV12-3 or TRBV12-4 and TRBJ1-1; D might be TRBD1 (5 bases). The CDR3 runs 13 residues. V dropped 2 bases and J dropped 8 bases, with 12 bases sitting between them. CDR3 nucleotide sequence: TGTGCCAGCAGTTTATATCGCGGGGACGAAGCTTTCTTT. Amino acids: CASSLYRGDEAFF.

This clonotype came up a few times. The chain has TRBV20-1 and TRBJ2-1, with 10 bases aligning to TRBD2. CDR1 and CDR2 from the germline V gene are DFQATT and SNEGSKA (reference sequence). This CDR3 contains 16 residues. V lost 3 bases, J lost 3 bases, and 8 bases stayed unmatched. The CDR3, as DNA: TGCAGTGCTAGCTCCCTAGGACTAGCGGTCTACAATGAGCAGTTCTTC. Its translation: CSASSLGLAVYNEQFF.

V gene TRBV20-1 combines with J gene TRBJ2-7; D possibly uses TRBD1 or TRBD2 (6 bases each). The V end was cut by 5 bases, the J end by 6 bases, with 14 bases between. CDR3 length: 12 amino acids. Germline lookup yields CDR1 DFQATT and CDR2 SNEGSKA (reference sequence). This chain's CDR3 is CSARPGAGEQYF. CDR3 coding DNA: TGCAGTGCTCGACCGGGGGCGGGCGAGCAGTACTTC.

This clonotype was seen many times. This rearrangement joins TRBV5-6 to TRBJ2-7; D might be TRBD1 (5 bases). This CDR3 is built from 14 residues. V was pared by 4 bases and J by 3 bases, with 14 bases between. CDR1 and CDR2 from the germline V gene are SGHDT and YYEEEE. The CDR3 sequence is CASSDPGSSYEQYF. In DNA, the CDR3 is TGTGCCAGCAGCGATCCAGGGTCGAGCTACGAGCAGTACTTC.

The sample holds many counts of this clonotype. The J gene is TRBJ2-3, the V gene TRBV5-1, with D perhaps TRBD1 (6 bases). The CDR3 is made up of 14 amino acids. Germline V gene sequence: CDR1 SGHRS, CDR2 YFSETQ. V was shortened by 1 base and J by 4 bases, with 10 bases between the two germline ends. The CDR3 sequence is CASSLQGRADTQYF. CDR3 nucleotide sequence: TGCGCCAGCAGCTTGCAGGGGCGCGCAGATACGCAGTATTTT.

This clonotype was recorded many times. The chain employs TRBV4-1 and TRBJ2-1; D is uncertain. V was trimmed by 0 bases and J by 7 bases, leaving 16 bases between them. Germline V lookup: CDR1 MGHRA, CDR2 YSYEKL. The CDR3 is 16 residues long. The CDR3 bases are TGCGCCAGCAGCCAAGATCCCACGTGGCGACGGAATGAGCAGTTCTTC. Protein product: CASSQDPTWRRNEQFF.